These T cell receptor beta chains were read from a single sample in a study of T cell repertoires in ileal Crohn's disease. The method was immunoSEQ multiplex PCR; TCRdb's version includes in-frame clones alone and lacks a portion of them. The repertoire includes about 5,600 clones, around 86% of them detected once, and around 4.5% sits in the top ten. Sequenced: ileal tissue. These TCRs come from an adult with Crohn's disease. Both conserved end residues are part of each CDR3. A D gene is named only where the DNA matches it firmly. Rows give clone size only sometimes, using once, few, many, or a class for an expanded clone.

D	V	J	size	DNA	CDR3
.	TRBV28	TRBJ1-1	.	TGTGCCAGCAGTTCCCCCGGGACCCGGGCAAACACTGAAGCTTTCTTT	CASSSPGTRANTEAFF
.	TRBV7-2	TRBJ1-6	.	TGTGCCAGCAGCGCCTTTAATTCACCCCTCCACTTT	CASSAFNSPLHF
TRBD1	TRBV11-3	TRBJ2-2	.	TGTGCCAGCAGCTCCGGGACAGTTACCGGGGAGCTGTTTTTT	CASSSGTVTGELFF
.	TRBV5-4	TRBJ2-7	.	TGTGCCAGCAGCCTCGAGCCGGGTTCCGAGCAGTACTTC	CASSLEPGSEQYF
.	TRBV4-1	TRBJ1-5	.	TGCGCCAGCAGCCCCCAGGTCCTTAGCAATCAGCCCCAGCATTTT	CASSPQVLSNQPQHF
.	TRBV7-9	TRBJ2-3	.	TGTGCCAGCAGCTTGCTGAGGGGCGGGGTCACAGATACGCAGTATTTT	CASSLLRGGVTDTQYF
.	TRBV4-1	TRBJ1-5	.	TGCGCCAGCAGCCGAGGGTTGAATCAGCCCCAGCATTTT	CASSRGLNQPQHF
.	TRBV5-6	TRBJ2-7	few	TGTGCCAGCAGCTTGGGGGACGGGGCACCTAACGAGCAGTACTTC	CASSLGDGAPNEQYF
.	TRBV27	TRBJ2-7	.	TGTGCCAGCAGCACCCTCTACGAGCAGTACTTC	CASSTLYEQYF
TRBD1	TRBV7-2	TRBJ2-7	.	TGTGCCAGCAGCTTACCGACAGGGGGCCCCCCTTACGAGCAGTACTTC	CASSLPTGGPPYEQYF
TRBD2	TRBV25-1	TRBJ2-2	.	TGTGCCAGCAGTGAAAACCCCGGGAGGAAGAACACCGGGGAGCTGTTTTTT	CASSENPGRKNTGELFF
TRBD2	TRBV18	TRBJ2-1	.	TGTGCCAGCTCCAACGCGGCTAGCGGAGGGTACAATGAGCAGTTCTTC	CASSNAASGGYNEQFF
TRBD1	TRBV5-5	TRBJ1-1	.	TGTGCCAGCGGAGGTGACAGGGTGACCCCACCTGAAGCTTTCTTT	CASGGDRVTPPEAFF
TRBD1	TRBV19	TRBJ2-7	.	TGTGCCAGTAGTATATCTCCAGGACAGGGGGCCTACGAGCAGTACTTC	CASSISPGQGAYEQYF
.	TRBV2	TRBJ1-5	.	TGTGCCAGCAAAGTGAATAGTTATCAGCCCCAGCATTTT	CASKVNSYQPQHF
.	TRBV7-2	TRBJ1-3	.	TGTGCCAGCAGCCCCACAGAATACTCTGGAAACACCATATATTTT	CASSPTEYSGNTIYF
TRBD1	TRBV11-2	TRBJ1-2	few	TGTGCCAGCAGTCTCCGGACAGGGGCGCACTATGGCTACACCTTC	CASSLRTGAHYGYTF
.	TRBV2	TRBJ1-3	.	TGTGCCAGCAGTGAGCACAGCTCTGGAAACACCATATATTTT	CASSEHSSGNTIYF
.	TRBV6-4	TRBJ2-5	few	TGTGCCAGCAGTGAGCGTAGCAGGATCATCGTCGACGAGACCCAGTACTTC	CASSERSRIIVDETQYF
.	TRBV11-2	TRBJ2-1	few	TGTGCCAGCAGCTTAGATCCCGGGGCCCAGGGGCAGTTCTTC	CASSLDPGAQGQFF
TRBD1	TRBV6-1	TRBJ1-5	.	TGTGCCAGCACTCAGGGGGGGGGCAATCAGCCCCAGCATTTT	CASTQGGGNQPQHF
TRBD1	TRBV5-1	TRBJ2-7	.	TGCGCCAGCAGCTTGATGGGGACAGGGAGCTCCTACGAGCAGTACTTC	CASSLMGTGSSYEQYF
TRBD2	TRBV29-1	TRBJ2-1	.	TGCAGCGTCCGGGGACTAGCGGGGACCCGGGGTAATGAGCAGTTCTTC	CSVRGLAGTRGNEQFF
TRBD2	TRBV28	TRBJ2-1	once	TGTGCCAGCAGTCGCCTGTCCGGGACTAGCGGGACTCAGTTCTTC	CASSRLSGTSGTQFF
.	TRBV15	TRBJ2-7	.	TGTGCCACCAGCAGAGATTTAGGAACCCTTGGCGAGCAGTACTTC	CATSRDLGTLGEQYF
.	TRBV20-1	TRBJ1-4	.	TGCAGTGCTAGAGAGGACAGCGTTCTGTTTTTT	CSAREDSVLFF
.	TRBV18	TRBJ1-1	.	TGTGCCAGCTCACCACCTCTTCAGCTTTTGAACACTGAAGCTTTCTTT	CASSPPLQLLNTEAFF
.	TRBV5-4	TRBJ1-6	.	TGTGCCAGCAGCTTGGGCCAAACAGGGATTAATTCACCCCTCCACTTT	CASSLGQTGINSPLHF
TRBD1	TRBV18	TRBJ2-2	.	TGTGCCAGCTCACCAGGACAGGGGGCGTCGGGCACCGGGGAGCTGTTTTTT	CASSPGQGASGTGELFF
TRBD1	TRBV28	TRBJ2-7	.	TGTGCCAGCACCCCGTCCGGGACAGGCTACGAGCAGTACTTC	CASTPSGTGYEQYF
.	TRBV10-3	TRBJ1-2	.	TGTGCCATCAACCCCGCGGGAGACGGCAGGGGCTATGGCTACACCTTC	CAINPAGDGRGYGYTF
.	TRBV7-2	TRBJ2-7	.	TGTGCCAGCAGCTTAGAGGGACGCGAGCAGTACTTC	CASSLEGREQYF
.	TRBV2	TRBJ2-7	.	TGTGCCAGCAGTGAAGTTAGACACTACGAGCAGTACTTC	CASSEVRHYEQYF
TRBD1	TRBV2	TRBJ1-2	.	TGTGCCAGCAGTAAGGACAGGGGGGATGGCTACACCTTC	CASSKDRGDGYTF
.	TRBV28	TRBJ2-7	.	TGTGCCAGCAGTCGGGCAGGAACCTCCTACGAGCAGTACTTC	CASSRAGTSYEQYF
TRBD1	TRBV28	TRBJ1-1	.	TGTGCCAGCCGGGTTGGGGGACAGGGTCCCGAAGCTTTCTTT	CASRVGGQGPEAFF
.	TRBV6-6	TRBJ2-2	.	TGTGCCAGCAGTTACCCAATTCCGGTGGGCACCGGGGAGCTGTTTTTT	CASSYPIPVGTGELFF
.	TRBV6-1	TRBJ2-5	.	TGTGCCAGCAGTGAATGGTGGACCGGAGAAGAGACCCAGTACTTC	CASSEWWTGEETQYF
.	TRBV10-3	TRBJ1-4	.	TGTGCCATCAAATCCGGGGAGCAGGGAAAACTGTTTTTT	CAIKSGEQGKLFF
.	TRBV30	TRBJ2-1	few	TGTGCCTGGAGCATCGTCTCGGGATTGGGTAATGAGCAGTTCTTC	CAWSIVSGLGNEQFF
TRBD2	TRBV4-1	TRBJ2-5	.	TGCGCCAGCAGCCAGGACCGTAGCGGGGGTGGGCAAGAGACCCAGTACTTC	CASSQDRSGGGQETQYF
.	TRBV28	TRBJ2-3	.	TGTGCCAGCAGTTTATATTATGTGGGACCAGCCACAGATACGCAGTATTTT	CASSLYYVGPATDTQYF
.	TRBV7-8	TRBJ2-7	once	TGTGCCAGCCAACGGGTGGGGGTCGAGCAGTACTTC	CASQRVGVEQYF
TRBD1	TRBV29-1	TRBJ2-7	once	TGCAGCGTTGAAGATCACAGGGGGAATACCTACGAGCAGTACTTC	CSVEDHRGNTYEQYF
.	TRBV19	TRBJ1-1	.	TGTGCCAGTAGTCCTGGGACACAGAACACTGAAGCTTTCTTT	CASSPGTQNTEAFF
TRBD1	TRBV29-1	TRBJ2-7	.	TGCAGCGTTTTGGACAGGGAATTTGACGAGCAGTACTTC	CSVLDREFDEQYF
.	TRBV5-1	TRBJ2-2	.	TGCGCCAGCAGCTTCGAGGGCGCGACCACCGGGGAGCTGTTTTTT	CASSFEGATTGELFF
.	TRBV10-1	TRBJ2-7	.	TGCGCCAGCAGCGCGGACAGTTTCTACGAGCAGTACTTC	CASSADSFYEQYF
.	TRBV10-1	TRBJ2-3	.	TGCGCCAGCAGTCTGGGATTCACAGATACGCAGTATTTT	CASSLGFTDTQYF
.	TRBV27	TRBJ1-1	.	TGTGCCAGCAGTTTACTGGACCGGACTTTCTTT	CASSLLDRTFF
TRBD1	TRBV7-1	TRBJ1-2	.	TGTGCCAGCAGCGGTCTGGGGGACAGGGTGAACTATGGCTACACCTTC	CASSGLGDRVNYGYTF
.	TRBV5-4	TRBJ2-1	once	TGTGCCAGCAGCTACATTAGCGTTGATGAGCAGTTCTTC	CASSYISVDEQFF
.	TRBV6-1	TRBJ2-1	.	TGTGCCAGCAGACAGGGTTACGATGAGCAGTTCTTC	CASRQGYDEQFF
.	TRBV6-6	TRBJ2-7	.	TGTGCCAGCAGTCCACAACTTTGGGACGAGCAGTACTTC	CASSPQLWDEQYF
.	TRBV27	TRBJ2-7	few	TGTGCCAGCAGTACTCCTCTAGCGCCCTACGAGCAGTACTTC	CASSTPLAPYEQYF
TRBD1	TRBV5-8	TRBJ2-1	.	TGTGCCAGCAGCAGATGGACAGGGGTCACCTACAATGAGCAGTTCTTC	CASSRWTGVTYNEQFF
.	TRBV29-1	TRBJ1-6	.	TGCAGCCATCTAGGGGGTCCCAATTCACCCCTCCACTTT	CSHLGGPNSPLHF
TRBD1	TRBV10-3	TRBJ2-7	.	TGTGCCATCAGTGAGTCTGGCAGGGGGAACTACGAGCAGTACTTC	CAISESGRGNYEQYF
TRBD1	TRBV6-6	TRBJ1-5	.	TGTGCCAGCAGCCAAGGACAGGGGCGCAATCAGCCCCAGCATTTT	CASSQGQGRNQPQHF
.	TRBV7-8	TRBJ1-5	.	TGTGCCAGCAGCTTACGGGGGCAGCCCCAGCATTTT	CASSLRGQPQHF